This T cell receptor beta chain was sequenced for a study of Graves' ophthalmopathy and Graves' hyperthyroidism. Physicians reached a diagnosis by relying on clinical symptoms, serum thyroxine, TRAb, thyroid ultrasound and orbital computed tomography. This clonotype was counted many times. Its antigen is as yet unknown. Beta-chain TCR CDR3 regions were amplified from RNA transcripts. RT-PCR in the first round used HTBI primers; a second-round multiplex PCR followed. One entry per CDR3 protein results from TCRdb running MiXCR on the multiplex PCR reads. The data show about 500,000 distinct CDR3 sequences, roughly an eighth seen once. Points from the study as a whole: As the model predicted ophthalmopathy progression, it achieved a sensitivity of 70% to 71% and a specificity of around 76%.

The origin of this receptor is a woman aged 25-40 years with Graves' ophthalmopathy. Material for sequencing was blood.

CDR3 amino acids: CASRVQGSNYGYTF. In nucleotides, the CDR3 is TGTGCCAGCAGGGTACAGGGGTCGAACTATGGCTACACCTTC. V is TRBV28 and J is TRBJ1-2, with 7 bases aligning to TRBD1. This CDR3 is built from 14 residues. The V gene end was trimmed by 6 bases and the J gene end by 2 bases; junction bases not matched to a gene: 6. The V gene's germline CDR1 is MDHEN and CDR2 SYDVKM.